This is a list of T cell receptor beta chains from one sample in a study of blood T cell repertoires in COVID-19. Here immunoSEQ multiplex PCR was the method, and the copy in TCRdb shows in-frame clones only, minus some. The sample lists about 240,000 clones, almost 85% occurring once. Sequenced sample: peripheral blood. These receptors were collected from a man aged 45-60 years with COVID-19, enrolled during active disease. Each CDR3 is given with its conserved first and last residue. The D gene is left open where the match is weak. Clone size is not always given. Where it is, it says once, few, many or a class for expanded clones.

TRBD1	.	TRBJ1-2	TRBV7-8	CASSTRLQGNYGYTF	TGTGCCAGCAGCACCAGATTACAGGGGAACTATGGCTACACCTTC
.	.	TRBJ2-2	TRBV2	CASSDSAGHTGELFF	TGTGCCAGCAGTGATTCGGCGGGACACACCGGGGAGCTGTTTTTT
TRBD1	.	TRBJ1-2	TRBV6-5	CASRDRDLYGYTF	TGTGCCAGCAGGGACAGGGATCTCTATGGCTACACCTTC
TRBD2	.	TRBJ2-3	TRBV14	CASSRSFLAGTDTQYF	TGTGCCAGCAGCCGAAGCTTTCTAGCGGGCACAGATACGCAGTATTTT
TRBD1	.	TRBJ1-2	TRBV5-1	CASRGTGGADGYTF	TGCGCCAGCAGAGGAACAGGGGGCGCGGATGGCTACACCTTC
TRBD2	.	TRBJ2-1	TRBV20-1	CSASATSNGEQFF	TGCAGTGCTAGTGCGACTAGCAACGGTGAGCAGTTCTTC
TRBD1	.	TRBJ1-2	TRBV5-4	CASSLEEGASGGYTF	TGTGCCAGCAGCTTGGAGGAGGGGGCGAGCGGAGGCTACACCTTC
TRBD1	.	TRBJ1-2	TRBV14	CASSQGTGGFGYGYTF	TGTGCCAGCAGCCAAGGGACAGGGGGCTTTGGCTATGGCTACACCTTC
TRBD1	once	TRBJ2-5	TRBV7-2	CASSLARGQETQYF	TGTGCCAGCAGCTTAGCCAGGGGGCAAGAGACCCAGTACTTC
.	once	TRBJ2-5	TRBV6-6	CASSRDTGPQETQYF	TGTGCCAGCAGTCGGGACACTGGGCCCCAAGAGACCCAGTACTTC
TRBD2	.	TRBJ2-7	TRBV12-3/TRBV12-4	CATKVTSGYEQYF	TGTGCCACCAAGGTCACTAGCGGTTACGAGCAGTACTTC
TRBD1	once	TRBJ1-1	TRBV3-1/TRBV3-2	CASSQNRDRGTEAFF	TGTGCCAGCAGCCAAAACCGGGACAGGGGAACTGAAGCTTTCTTT
TRBD1	.	TRBJ2-4	TRBV2	CASSEVRTGGANIQYF	TGTGCCAGCAGTGAAGTTAGGACAGGGGGCGCGAACATTCAGTACTTC
.	.	TRBJ2-1	TRBV29-1	CSVASGEQFF	TGCAGCGTTGCTTCGGGGGAGCAGTTCTTC
TRBD1	.	TRBJ1-6	TRBV6-5	CASSNNRGLDSPLHF	TGTGCCAGCAGTAATAACAGGGGGCTGGATTCACCCCTCCACTTT
.	.	TRBJ2-3	TRBV10-3	CAISDSEGRNYQYF	TGTGCCATCAGTGACAGCGAGGGCCGAAATTATCAGTATTTT
TRBD1	.	TRBJ1-5	TRBV7-8	CASSFGQGPGGNQPQHF	TGTGCCAGCAGCTTTGGACAGGGGCCAGGGGGGAATCAGCCCCAGCATTTT
.	.	TRBJ2-6	TRBV3-1/TRBV3-2	CASSPTESGANVLTF	TGTGCCAGCAGCCCCACAGAATCTGGGGCCAACGTCCTGACTTTC
TRBD2	.	TRBJ2-7	TRBV7-8	CASSQQPAGAYEQYF	TGTGCCAGCAGCCAGCAGCCCGCGGGGGCCTACGAGCAGTACTTC
.	.	TRBJ1-1	TRBV18	CASSPRRVNTEAFF	TGTGCCAGTTCACCCAGGCGGGTGAACACTGAAGCTTTCTTT
.	.	TRBJ2-2	TRBV19	CASSILSGGELFF	TGTGCCAGTAGTATTTTGTCCGGCGGGGAGCTGTTTTTT
.	.	TRBJ2-4	TRBV28	CASSLPTGAKNIQYF	TGTGCCAGCAGTTTACCCACGGGGGCCAAAAACATTCAGTACTTC
.	.	TRBJ2-2	TRBV2	CASTLQGRPGELFF	TGTGCCAGCACCCTACAGGGAAGGCCCGGGGAGCTGTTTTTT
.	.	TRBJ1-6	TRBV27	CASSFQADNSPLHF	TGTGCCAGCAGTTTCCAGGCCGATAATTCACCCCTCCACTTT
.	once	TRBJ1-4	TRBV14	CASSQVFGDKVVF	TGTGCCAGCAGCCAAGTCTTCGGCGACAAGGTGGTTTTT
.	.	TRBJ2-7	TRBV30	CAWSQPGGVQYF	TGTGCCTGGAGCCAGCCCGGAGGGGTGCAGTACTTC
TRBD2	.	TRBJ2-7	TRBV4-3	CASSQGLLAGGPSSYEQYF	TGCGCCAGCAGCCAAGGTCTCCTAGCGGGGGGTCCCTCCTCCTACGAGCAGTACTTC
TRBD2	.	TRBJ2-2	TRBV6-5	CASRSSGALGELFF	TGTGCCAGCAGGTCCAGCGGGGCCCTCGGGGAGCTGTTTTTT
TRBD2	.	TRBJ2-6	TRBV7-3	CASSLQAGGAGANVLTF	TGTGCCAGCAGCCTCCAAGCGGGGGGGGCTGGGGCCAACGTCCTGACTTTC
TRBD2	.	TRBJ2-2	TRBV19	CASSSPGLGVGELFF	TGTGCCAGTAGTAGCCCGGGACTAGGGGTCGGGGAGCTGTTTTTT
TRBD1	.	TRBJ2-3	TRBV6-5	CASSSTGGAVDTQYF	TGTGCCAGCAGTAGCACAGGGGGCGCGGTAGATACGCAGTATTTT